This passage covers 13 T cell receptor beta chains from one sample sequenced in a study of shared clonotypes between healthy human individuals. TCRdb's copy holds only in-frame clones and misses some; the assay was immunoSEQ multiplex PCR. This sample yields about 990,000 clones, of which more than 75% are seen a single time; 0.5% to 0.65% belongs to the top ten. Sequenced material: memory CD4+ T cells from PBMCs. The subset: CD45RA-negative fraction. The receptors originated from a man younger than 35 in good health. Some clones in this sample may be carry-over from other donors' samples.

The gene calls are TRBV6-5 and TRBJ2-1, with TRBD2 matching 9 bases. The V segment lost 2 bases and the J segment 10 bases; nucleotides outside the gene matches: 6. CDR1 MNHEY and CDR2 SVGAGI come from the germline V gene. The CDR3 is 14 amino acids. CDR3 amino acids: CASSYAGLAKEQFF. The CDR3 DNA follows: TGTGCCAGCAGTTACGCCGGACTAGCGAAGGAGCAGTTCTTC.

The CDR3 sequence: CASSVVDGTQYF. DNA for the CDR3: TGTGCCAGCAGCGTAGTTGATGGGACCCAGTACTTC. V usage is TRBV9 and J usage is TRBJ2-5; no definite D call. The germline V gene encodes CDR1 SGDLS and CDR2 YYNGEE. V lost 0 bases and J lost 7, with 7 bases in between. CDR3 length: 12 residues.

The chain is built from TRBV2 and TRBJ2-1; 7 bases agree with TRBD1. The CDR3 is 13 amino acids. Germline CDR1 and CDR2: SNHLY and FYNNEI. J was trimmed by 7 bases and V by 4 bases; bases with no gene match: 4. CDR3 DNA: TGTGCCAGCAGTGTCTACAGGGGTAATGAGCAGTTCTTC. It translates to CASSVYRGNEQFF.

This rearrangement joins TRBV5-1 to TRBJ2-5, with D perhaps matching TRBD1 or TRBD2 (6 bases each). The V gene's germline CDR1 is SGHRS and CDR2 YFSETQ. With 5 bases removed from V and 1 base from J, the gap between germline ends came to 9 bases. This CDR3 is built from 13 residues. The CDR3 sequence: CASREGVQETQYF. The CDR3 bases are TGCGCCAGCAGGGAGGGGGTCCAAGAGACCCAGTACTTC.

This chain links TRBV2 with TRBJ2-3, with 10 nucleotides matching TRBD2. Looked up from germline, CDR1 is SNHLY and CDR2 is FYNNEI. The CDR3 loop spans 19 amino acids. J lost 6 bases, V lost 8 bases, and 23 bases had no gene match. The CDR3 bases are TGTGCCAGCGAACTCACTAGCGGGATGCCAATTGAGGGATACGATACGCAGTATTTT. Its protein is CASELTSGMPIEGYDTQYF.

The V call is TRBV9, the J call TRBJ2-5; possibly TRBD1 for D (6 bases). Germline V lookup: CDR1 SGDLS, CDR2 YYNGEE. Trimming shortened V by 2 bases and J by 0 bases, and 14 bases separated the two germline ends. CDR3 size: 16 residues. CDR3 residues: CASSVTGTTNQETQYF. The CDR3 DNA is TGTGCCAGCAGCGTGACCGGGACAACGAACCAAGAGACCCAGTACTTC.

This clone was seen repeatedly, ten times or more. This chain uses TRBV2 with TRBJ1-1; the D gene is possibly TRBD1 (6 bases). This CDR3 is built from 13 residues. Trimming shortened V by 8 bases and J by 5 bases, and 15 bases separated the two germline ends. CDR1 is SNHLY, CDR2 FYNNEI, per germline. Written as DNA, the CDR3 is TGTGCCAGCCAGGGGCCCCCGGGGACTGAAGCTTTCTTT. It is translated as CASQGPPGTEAFF. The full variable domain, its missing parts supplied by reference TRBV2 and TRBJ1-1, is EPEVTQTPSHQVTQMGQEVILRCVPISNHLYFYWYRQILGQKVEFLVSFYNNEISEKSEIFDDQFSVERPDGSNFTLKIRSTKLEDSAMYFCASQGPPGTEAFFGQGTRLTVV.

The CDR3 DNA follows: TGTGCCATCGGAAGGGACAGCAATCAGCCCCAGCATTTT. The encoded protein is CAIGRDSNQPQHF. The chain employs TRBV10-3 and TRBJ1-5, with a tentative D call TRBD1 (5 bases). Per the germline V gene, CDR1 is ENHRY and CDR2 is SYGVKD. Trimming stripped 8 bases from V and 1 base from J, with 9 bases between. The CDR3 runs 13 residues.

In this sample, this clone turned up once. This sequence joins TRBV30 and TRBJ1-4; D is unresolved. V lost 1 base to trimming and J lost 5 bases, with 5 bases between them. This CDR3 has 12 residues. The germline CDR1 and CDR2 sequences are GTSNPN and SVGIG (reference sequence). The CDR3 is CAWSGANEKLFF. The CDR3 nucleotides read TGTGCCTGGAGTGGGGCGAATGAAAAACTGTTTTTT.

J is TRBJ1-4 and V is TRBV28, with TRBD1 matching over 9 bases. CDR3 length: 14 amino acids. CDR1 is MDHEN, CDR2 SYDVKM, per germline. The trim removed 7 bases at V and 7 bases at J, leaving 7 bases unmatched. CDR3: CASIFYRGREKLFF. CDR3 sequence (DNA): TGTGCCAGCATCTTTTACAGGGGGCGTGAAAAACTGTTTTTT.

This clone has more than one count but fewer than ten. Other DNA sequences of this sample code for an identical CDR3. The chain joins TRBV6-6 to TRBJ2-7, with D unclear. The CDR3 contains 12 residues. Germline V lookup: CDR1 MNHNY, CDR2 SVGAGI (reference sequence). Trimming shortened V by 5 bases and J by 2 bases, and 7 bases separated the two germline ends. The CDR3 here is CASSPGAYEQYF. Here the CDR3 DNA reads TGTGCCAGCAGTCCCGGCGCCTACGAGCAGTACTTC.

The rearrangement links TRBV5-4 to TRBJ2-7; D gene ambiguous. Germline CDR1 is SGHNT and CDR2 is YYREEE (reference sequence). The V end was cut by 4 bases, the J end by 3 bases, with 17 bases between. This CDR3 spans 15 amino acids. As DNA, the CDR3 is TGTGCCAGCAGCCCCACTGGTGGTAGGATCTACGAGCAGTACTTC. Translation gives CASSPTGGRIYEQYF.

This chain links TRBV4-2 with TRBJ1-2, with D hard to call. Per the germline V gene, CDR1 is LGHNA and CDR2 is YNFKEQ. V was pared by 0 bases and J by 2 bases, with 10 bases between. This CDR3 region has 15 residues. CDR3 DNA: TGTGCCAGCAGCCAAGAGACGGGCGCAAACTATGGCTACACCTTC. Its translation: CASSQETGANYGYTF.